This is a list of T cell receptor beta chains from one sample in a study of blood T cell repertoires in COVID-19. Profiling relied on immunoSEQ multiplex PCR, and the TCRdb table lists in-frame clones only, not all of them. The repertoire consists of about 330,000 clones, with 88% occurring once and the leading ten covering 4%. The specimen sequenced was peripheral blood. Receptor source: a woman aged 45-65 years with active or convalescent COVID-19. Both conserved end residues are part of each CDR3. Fields, in order: V gene, J gene, CDR3 protein.

v_call: TRBV28
j_call: TRBJ1-2
cdr3_aa: CASSLGAGVGYTF

v_call: TRBV6-8
j_call: TRBJ1-2
cdr3_aa: CASSYPRQGARQGYGYTF

v_call: TRBV10-3
j_call: TRBJ1-3
cdr3_aa: CAIRDSSGNTIYF

v_call: TRBV5-5
j_call: TRBJ1-5
cdr3_aa: CASHDFDQPQHF

v_call: TRBV7-9
j_call: TRBJ2-7
cdr3_aa: CASSLARGTGINEQYF

v_call: TRBV18
j_call: TRBJ2-3
cdr3_aa: CASSPYIDTQYF

v_call: TRBV5-1
j_call: TRBJ2-1
cdr3_aa: CASSFYFASSYNEQFF

v_call: TRBV5-1
j_call: TRBJ2-5
cdr3_aa: CASSFSRGGQETQYF

v_call: TRBV29-1
j_call: TRBJ2-2
cdr3_aa: CSVGRSNTGELFF

v_call: TRBV11-2
j_call: TRBJ2-2
cdr3_aa: CASSHFIGGTGELFF

v_call: TRBV7-9
j_call: TRBJ2-7
cdr3_aa: CASSEGGLSNEQYF

v_call: TRBV7-9
j_call: TRBJ1-1
cdr3_aa: CASSNPDAGKNTEAFF

v_call: TRBV7-9
j_call: TRBJ1-1
cdr3_aa: CASSFYVETEAFF

v_call: TRBV7-2
j_call: TRBJ1-1
cdr3_aa: CASSLGGSARNTEAFF

v_call: TRBV7-9
j_call: TRBJ2-1
cdr3_aa: CASSIGLGPYNEQFF

v_call: TRBV7-6
j_call: TRBJ2-7
cdr3_aa: CASSSEPDLPSVDEQYF

v_call: TRBV7-8
j_call: TRBJ1-1
cdr3_aa: CASSWDTTNTEAFF

v_call: TRBV15
j_call: TRBJ1-2
cdr3_aa: CATSTPGTDKTNYGYTF

v_call: TRBV30
j_call: TRBJ2-1
cdr3_aa: CAWRRGLAGVLYNEQFF

v_call: TRBV2
j_call: TRBJ1-5
cdr3_aa: CASSVTGSQHF

v_call: TRBV5-1
j_call: TRBJ2-7
cdr3_aa: CASSLMTSGYEQYF

v_call: TRBV5-1
j_call: TRBJ2-2
cdr3_aa: CASSLGRGRTGELFF

v_call: TRBV28
j_call: TRBJ1-2
cdr3_aa: CASSLSMLGQHYGYTF

v_call: TRBV10-1
j_call: TRBJ2-3
cdr3_aa: CASTPRGTSGRDTQYF

v_call: TRBV19
j_call: TRBJ1-1
cdr3_aa: CASTAGQQNTEAFF

v_call: TRBV30
j_call: TRBJ2-5
cdr3_aa: CAWSLSQETQYF

v_call: TRBV6-2/TRBV6-3
j_call: TRBJ2-3
cdr3_aa: CASSYRGLAGSWDTQYF

v_call: TRBV7-2
j_call: TRBJ1-5
cdr3_aa: CASSDSINQPQHF

v_call: TRBV6-1
j_call: TRBJ2-7
cdr3_aa: CASSVTGLAGGAYEQYF

v_call: TRBV5-1
j_call: TRBJ2-2
cdr3_aa: CASKWASGRAEDTGELFF

v_call: TRBV7-2
j_call: TRBJ2-5
cdr3_aa: CASSLGRKETQYF

v_call: TRBV13
j_call: TRBJ2-3
cdr3_aa: CASSLSGATDTQYF